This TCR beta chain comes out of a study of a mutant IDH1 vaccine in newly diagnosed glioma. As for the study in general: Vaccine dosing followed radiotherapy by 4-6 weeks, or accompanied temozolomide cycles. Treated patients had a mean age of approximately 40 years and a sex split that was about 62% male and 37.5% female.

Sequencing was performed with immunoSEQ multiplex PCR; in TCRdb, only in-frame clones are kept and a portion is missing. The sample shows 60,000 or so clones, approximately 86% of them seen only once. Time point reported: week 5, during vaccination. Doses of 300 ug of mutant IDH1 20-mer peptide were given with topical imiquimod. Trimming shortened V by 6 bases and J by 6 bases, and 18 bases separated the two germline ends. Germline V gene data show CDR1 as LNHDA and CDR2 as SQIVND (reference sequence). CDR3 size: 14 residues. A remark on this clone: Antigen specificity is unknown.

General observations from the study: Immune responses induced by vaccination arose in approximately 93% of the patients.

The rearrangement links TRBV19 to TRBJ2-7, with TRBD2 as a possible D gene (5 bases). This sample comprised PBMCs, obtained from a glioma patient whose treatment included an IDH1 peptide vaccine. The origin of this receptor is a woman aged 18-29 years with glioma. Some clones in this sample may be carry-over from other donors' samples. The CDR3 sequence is CASSPGHLAGEQYF. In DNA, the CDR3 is TGTGCCAGTAGCCCGGGCCATTTGGCGGGCGAGCAGTACTTC. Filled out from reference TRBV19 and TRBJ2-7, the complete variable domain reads DGGITQSPKYLFRKEGQNVTLSCEQNLNHDAMYWYRQDPGQGLRLIYYSQIVNDFQKGDIAEGYSVSREKKESFPLTVTSAQKNPTAFYLCASSPGHLAGEQYFGPGTRLTVT.